The source of this T cell receptor beta chain is a study of CXCR3-negative and CXCR3-positive naive CD8 T cells. The authors made the TRB cDNA libraries by 5' RACE using UMI labels. Reprocessing the 5' RACE reads, TCRdb reports a single entry for every CDR3 protein and omits DNA. The sample totals 100,000 to 150,000 distinct CDR3 sequences. Naive CD8+ T cells carried a CD45RO-CCR7+CD27+CD95- phenotype. CDR3 size: 12 residues. This chain links TRBV12-1 with TRBJ2-5. TRBV12-1 is listed as a pseudogene. The sequenced material came from naive CXCR3- CD8+ T cells from blood. Sample subset: CD45RO-CCR7+CD27+CD95- naive CD8+ T cells lacking CXCR3 (TNR3-). This receptor was identified in a human donor in good health. Some clones in this sample may be carry-over from other donors' samples. This CDR3 is CASSFVVETQYF.